This TCR beta chain was documented in a study of T cell repertoires in cytomegalovirus infection. At the level of the study: HLA-B-restricted CMV epitopes that are well studied, plus recently identified HLA-C-restricted ones, were used by the study. Matching HLA type, along with CMV infection, was indicated by public TCR beta signatures. Findings of the study overall: Carriage of CMV together with the relevant HLA was identifiable through cumulative public TCR beta family frequency. Clonotype analysis showed dominance of the ex vivo response by HLA-C-restricted CMV-specific TCR beta clonotypes.

There are 15 residues in the CDR3. The V and J ends lost 6 bases and 4 bases, in that order; junction bases with no gene match: 11. About this clonotype itself: As yet, its antigen is unknown.

TCRdb reprocessed the reads via MiXCR and lists one record per CDR3 protein. The table records roughly 110,000 distinct CDR3 sequences, around 31% of them present only once. This sequence was found in a human donor in good health (CMV status not recorded). Some clones in this sample may be carry-over from other donors' samples. This rearrangement joins TRBV12-3 or TRBV12-4 to TRBJ1-2; 7 positions match TRBD1. This specimen consisted of CD8+ T cells from cultured PBMCs, obtained from culture after CMV antigen stimulation. CDR3 DNA sequence: TGTGCCAGCAGCAGACCGGGACAGAGTCTCTATGGCTACACCTTC. Protein sequence: CASSRPGQSLYGYTF.